The clone carrying this TCR beta chain came up many times. Antigen: not known. The TCR beta library used iRepertoire HTBI primers with Arm-PCR amplification of CDR3. Via MiXCR, TCRdb re-called the multiplex PCR reads, giving one row per CDR3 protein. This table has roughly 410,000 distinct CDR3 sequences, about 15% appearing once. These data are taken from a study of regulatory T cells in long-lasting Graves disease. Study-wide background: The study enrolled newly diagnosed Graves' patients on antithyroid drugs under 3 months.

CDR1 and CDR2 (germline): SGHDN, FVKESK. The V and J ends lost 2 bases and 0 bases respectively, with 17 bases between them. CDR3 length equals 17 residues. Notes on the study in general: Only a small sample size was used, which may have cut accuracy.

The time point was: newly diagnosed GD, antithyroid drugs for less than 3 months. Following extraction of RNA from PBMCs, that RNA was used to make the TCR library. A further study also used this sample, focusing on T cells in Graves' hyperthyroidism and ophthalmopathy.

V usage is TRBV14 and J usage is TRBJ2-7; D is uncertain. The source material was peripheral blood mononuclear cells (PBMCs), sampled at new diagnosis, from a patient treated with antithyroid drugs. This clonotype was obtained from a middle-aged woman with Graves disease. The DNA for the CDR3 is TGTGCCAGCAGCCAAACCGACACAATATGGACCTCCTACGAGCAGTACTTC. Amino acid sequence: CASSQTDTIWTSYEQYF.